This T cell receptor beta chain was sequenced for a study of a mutant IDH1 vaccine in newly diagnosed glioma. On the study more broadly: Treated individuals were approximately 60% male and roughly 40% female, averaging 40.4 years of age.

As to time point: week 5, during vaccination. Doses comprised 300 ug of mutant IDH1 20-mer peptide each, plus topical imiquimod. The assay was immunoSEQ multiplex PCR, and TCRdb's table has in-frame clones only and misses some. The sample yields about 25,000 clones, about 76% seen once. Germline V gives CDR1 SEHNR, CDR2 FQNEAQ (reference sequence). The germline V and J ends were trimmed by 5 bases and 5 bases, with 14 bases remaining between them. This CDR3 contains 14 residues. As for this clone: Its antigen remains unknown.

This chain connects TRBV7-9 to TRBJ2-3, with D uncertain. The TCR was taken from a man in his forties with glioma. Sequencing used PBMCs, obtained from a glioma patient whose treatment included an IDH1 peptide vaccine. CDR3 DNA sequence: TGTGCCAGCAGCCCGGGTATAGGCCTAGATACGCAGTATTTT. Protein product: CASSPGIGLDTQYF. Filled out from reference TRBV7-9 and TRBJ2-3, the complete variable domain reads DTGVSQNPRHKITKRGQNVTFRCDPISEHNRLYWYRQTLGQGPEFLTYFQNEAQLEKSRLLSDRFSAERPKGSFSTLEIQRTEQGDSAMYLCASSPGIGLDTQYFGPGTRLTVL.